This note documents a single T cell receptor beta chain sequence. The antigen is unknown. These data originate in a study of T cell responses to AZD1222 COVID-19 vaccine. Study context: Timing groups of about 4 and about 12 weeks for second doses were pooled. Broader study findings: Seropositive AZD1222 recipients at baseline numbered only 6 or 7. Donors were chiefly white British, with a greater number of females, and clonal diversity was perhaps underestimated.

Repertoires were generated with immunoSEQ multiplex PCR, while TCRdb's copy carries only in-frame clones and drops some. The data contain 84,000 or so clones, approximately 90% of them singletons. The specimen comprised peripheral blood, sampled on day 0 of AZD1222 vaccination. This receptor was taken from an adult in good health.

This CDR3 is CASSLDRASYEQYF. The CDR3 DNA sequence: TGTGCCAGCAGCTTAGACAGGGCCTCCTACGAGCAGTACTTC. J is TRBJ2-7 and V is TRBV13, with D maybe TRBD1 (6 bases). The CDR3 is 14 residues long. Germline lookup yields CDR1 PRHDT and CDR2 FYEKMQ (reference sequence). With 1 base removed from V and 0 bases from J, the gap between germline ends came to 7 bases.